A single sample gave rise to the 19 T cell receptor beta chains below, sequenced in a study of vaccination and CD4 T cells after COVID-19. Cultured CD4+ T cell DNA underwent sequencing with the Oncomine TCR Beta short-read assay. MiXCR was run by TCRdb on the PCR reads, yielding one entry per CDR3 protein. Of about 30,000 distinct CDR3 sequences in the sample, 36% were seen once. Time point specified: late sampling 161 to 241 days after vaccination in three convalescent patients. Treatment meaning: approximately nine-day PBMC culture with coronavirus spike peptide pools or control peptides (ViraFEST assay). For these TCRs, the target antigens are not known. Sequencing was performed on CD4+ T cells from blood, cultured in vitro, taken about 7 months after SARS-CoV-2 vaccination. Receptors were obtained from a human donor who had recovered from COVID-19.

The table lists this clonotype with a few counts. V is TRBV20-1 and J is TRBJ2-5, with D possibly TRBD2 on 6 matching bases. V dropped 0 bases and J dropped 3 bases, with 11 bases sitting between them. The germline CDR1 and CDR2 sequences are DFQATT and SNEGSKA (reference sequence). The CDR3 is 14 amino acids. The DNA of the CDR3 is TGCAGTGCTAGAGAGGGAGGCAGAAAAGAGACCCAGTACTTC. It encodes CSAREGGRKETQYF.

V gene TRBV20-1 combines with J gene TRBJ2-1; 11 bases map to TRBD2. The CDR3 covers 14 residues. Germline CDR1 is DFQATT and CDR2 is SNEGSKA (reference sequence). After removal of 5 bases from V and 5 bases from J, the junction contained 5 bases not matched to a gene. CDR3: CSAVLAGVNNEQFF. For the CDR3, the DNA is TGCAGTGCTGTACTAGCGGGAGTCAACAATGAGCAGTTCTTC.

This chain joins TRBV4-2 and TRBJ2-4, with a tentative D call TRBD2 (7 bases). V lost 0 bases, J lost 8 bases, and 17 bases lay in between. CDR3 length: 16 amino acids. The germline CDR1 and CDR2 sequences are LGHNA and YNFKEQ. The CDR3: CASSQDTTLGGDIQYF. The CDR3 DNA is TGTGCCAGCAGCCAAGACACCACTCTAGGGGGGGACATTCAGTACTTC.

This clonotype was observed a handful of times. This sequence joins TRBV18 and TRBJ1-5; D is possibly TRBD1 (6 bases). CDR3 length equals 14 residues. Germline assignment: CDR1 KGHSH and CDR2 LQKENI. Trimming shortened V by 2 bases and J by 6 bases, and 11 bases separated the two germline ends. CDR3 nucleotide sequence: TGTGCCAGCTCACCAAGGGGGTCTGGTCAGCCCCAGCATTTT. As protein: CASSPRGSGQPQHF.

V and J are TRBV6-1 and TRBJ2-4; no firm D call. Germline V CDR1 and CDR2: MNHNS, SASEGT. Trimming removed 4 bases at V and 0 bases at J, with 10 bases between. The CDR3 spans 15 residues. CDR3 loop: CASSVRALAKNIQYF. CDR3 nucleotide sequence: TGTGCCAGCAGTGTCCGGGCCTTAGCCAAAAACATTCAGTACTTC.

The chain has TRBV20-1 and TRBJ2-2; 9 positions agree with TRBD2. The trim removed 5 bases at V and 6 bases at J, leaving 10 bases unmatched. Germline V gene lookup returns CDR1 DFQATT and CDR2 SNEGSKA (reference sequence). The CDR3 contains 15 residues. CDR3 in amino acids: CSALLAGVVSGELFF. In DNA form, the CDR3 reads TGCAGTGCTCTATTAGCGGGAGTGGTCTCCGGGGAGCTGTTTTTT.

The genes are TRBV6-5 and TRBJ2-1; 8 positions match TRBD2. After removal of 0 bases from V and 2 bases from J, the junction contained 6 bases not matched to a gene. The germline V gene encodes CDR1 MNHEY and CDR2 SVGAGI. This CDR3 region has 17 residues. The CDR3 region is CASSYSDPGGPYNEQFF. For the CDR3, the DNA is TGTGCCAGCAGTTACTCAGACCCGGGAGGGCCCTACAATGAGCAGTTCTTC.

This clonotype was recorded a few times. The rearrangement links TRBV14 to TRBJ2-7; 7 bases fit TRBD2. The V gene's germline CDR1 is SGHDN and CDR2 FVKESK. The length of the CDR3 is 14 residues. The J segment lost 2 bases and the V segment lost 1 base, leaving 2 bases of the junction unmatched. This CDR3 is CASSQGRGTYEQYF. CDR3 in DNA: TGTGCCAGCAGCCAAGGGCGGGGGACCTACGAGCAGTACTTC.

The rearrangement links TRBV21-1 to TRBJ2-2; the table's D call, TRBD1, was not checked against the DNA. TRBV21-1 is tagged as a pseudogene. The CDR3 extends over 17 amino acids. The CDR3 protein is CASSKTFGQGDTGELFF. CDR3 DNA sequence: TGTGCCAGCAGCAAAACATTCGGACAGGGTGACACCGGGGAGCTGTTTTTT.

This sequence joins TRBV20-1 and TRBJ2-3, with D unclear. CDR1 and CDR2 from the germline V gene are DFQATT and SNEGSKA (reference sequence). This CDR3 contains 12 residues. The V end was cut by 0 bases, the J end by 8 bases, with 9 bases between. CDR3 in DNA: TGCAGTGCTAGAGATCTGATCGGTACGCAGTATTTT. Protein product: CSARDLIGTQYF.

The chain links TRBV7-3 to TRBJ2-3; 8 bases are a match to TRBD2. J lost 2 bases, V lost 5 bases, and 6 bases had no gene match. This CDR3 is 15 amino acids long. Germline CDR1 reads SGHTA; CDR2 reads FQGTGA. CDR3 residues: CASSLSGNPTDTQYF. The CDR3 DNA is TGTGCCAGCAGCCTTAGCGGGAACCCCACAGATACGCAGTATTTT.

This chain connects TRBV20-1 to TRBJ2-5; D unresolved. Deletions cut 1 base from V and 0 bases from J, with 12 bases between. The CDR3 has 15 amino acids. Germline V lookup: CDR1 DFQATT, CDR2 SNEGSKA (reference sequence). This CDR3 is CSARAAVGYQETQYF. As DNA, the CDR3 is TGCAGTGCTAGAGCCGCTGTGGGATACCAAGAGACCCAGTACTTC.

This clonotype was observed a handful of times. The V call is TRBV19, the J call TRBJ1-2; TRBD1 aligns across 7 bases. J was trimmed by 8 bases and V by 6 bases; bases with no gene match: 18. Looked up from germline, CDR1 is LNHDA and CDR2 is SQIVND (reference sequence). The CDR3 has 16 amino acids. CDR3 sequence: CASRGEGGQLRRGYTF. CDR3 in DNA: TGTGCCAGTAGAGGCGAAGGGGGACAGTTGAGACGGGGCTACACCTTC. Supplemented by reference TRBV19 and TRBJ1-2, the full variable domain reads DGGITQSPKYLFRKEGQNVTLSCEQNLNHDAMYWYRQDPGQGLRLIYYSQIVNDFQKGDIAEGYSVSREKKESFPLTVTSAQKNPTAFYLCASRGEGGQLRRGYTFGSGTRLTVV.

The CDR3 spells CSVGSGSYNEQFF. The CDR3 nucleotides read TGCAGCGTTGGGTCAGGCTCCTACAATGAGCAGTTCTTC. This rearrangement joins TRBV29-1 to TRBJ2-1; D unclear. The CDR3 is 13 residues long. V was cut by 4 bases and J by 0 bases, with 7 bases left in between. The germline gives CDR1 SQVTM, CDR2 ANQGSEA.

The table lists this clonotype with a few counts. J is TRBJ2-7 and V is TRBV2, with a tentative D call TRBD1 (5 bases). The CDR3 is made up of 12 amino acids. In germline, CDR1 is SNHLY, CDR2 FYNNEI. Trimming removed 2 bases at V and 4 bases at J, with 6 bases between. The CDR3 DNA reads TGTGCCAGCAGTGAACAGGGATACGAGCAGTACTTC. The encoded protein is CASSEQGYEQYF.

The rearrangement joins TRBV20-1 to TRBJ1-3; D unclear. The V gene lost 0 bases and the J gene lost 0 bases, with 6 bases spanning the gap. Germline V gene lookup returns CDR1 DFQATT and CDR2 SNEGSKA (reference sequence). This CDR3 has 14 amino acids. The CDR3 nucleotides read TGCAGTGCTAGAGATTATGCCTCTGGAAACACCATATATTTT. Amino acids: CSARDYASGNTIYF.

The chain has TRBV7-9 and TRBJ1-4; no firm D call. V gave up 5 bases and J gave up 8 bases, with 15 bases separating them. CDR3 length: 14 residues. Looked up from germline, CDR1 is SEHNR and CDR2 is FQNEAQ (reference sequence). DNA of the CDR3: TGTGCCAGCAGCCCCACGGGGTTAAACGAAAAACTGTTTTTT. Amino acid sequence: CASSPTGLNEKLFF. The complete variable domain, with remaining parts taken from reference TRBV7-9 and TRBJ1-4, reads DTGVSQNPRHKITKRGQNVTFRCDPISEHNRLYWYRQTLGQGPEFLTYFQNEAQLEKSRLLSDRFSAERPKGSFSTLEIQRTEQGDSAMYLCASSPTGLNEKLFFGSGTQLSVL.

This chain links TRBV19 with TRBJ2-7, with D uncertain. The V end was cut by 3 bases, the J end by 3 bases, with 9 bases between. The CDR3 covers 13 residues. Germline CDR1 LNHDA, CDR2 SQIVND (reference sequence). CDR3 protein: CASSIGTFYEQYF. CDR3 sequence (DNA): TGTGCCAGTAGTATCGGAACCTTCTACGAGCAGTACTTC. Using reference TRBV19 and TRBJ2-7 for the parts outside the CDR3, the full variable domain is DGGITQSPKYLFRKEGQNVTLSCEQNLNHDAMYWYRQDPGQGLRLIYYSQIVNDFQKGDIAEGYSVSREKKESFPLTVTSAQKNPTAFYLCASSIGTFYEQYFGPGTRLTVT.

The chain's CDR3 is CASSVAGHNTGELFF. CDR3 DNA: TGTGCCAGCAGCGTAGCAGGACACAACACCGGGGAGCTGTTTTTT. The chain has TRBV9 and TRBJ2-2; perhaps TRBD1 as D (5 bases). The length of the CDR3 is 15 residues. CDR1 and CDR2 from the germline V gene are SGDLS and YYNGEE. V was trimmed by 0 bases and J by 2 bases, leaving 8 bases between them.